This TCR beta chain was obtained from a study of T-cell reconstitution after alpha-beta-depleted transplantation in children. Preparation of the TCRbeta library used unique molecular identifiers. TCRdb recomputed calls from the PCR reads with MiXCR, one row per CDR3 protein. The sample lists about 230,000 distinct CDR3 sequences; 9.5% to 15% were seen once. This CDR3 is 16 amino acids long. Germline loops: CDR1 KGHSH, CDR2 LQKENI. With V trimmed by 0 bases and J by 8 bases, 8 bases remained unmatched. The chain has TRBV18 and TRBJ2-1; 9 bases align to TRBD2. The TCR comes from a human donor who donated a stem cell graft to a child with acute lymphoblastic leukemia. The source was PBMCs from the stem cell graft donor, collected from the stem cell graft. As DNA, the CDR3 is TGTGCCAGCTCACCACCACCAGCGGGAGGTATAGATGAGCAGTTCTTC. Encoded protein: CASSPPPAGGIDEQFF.